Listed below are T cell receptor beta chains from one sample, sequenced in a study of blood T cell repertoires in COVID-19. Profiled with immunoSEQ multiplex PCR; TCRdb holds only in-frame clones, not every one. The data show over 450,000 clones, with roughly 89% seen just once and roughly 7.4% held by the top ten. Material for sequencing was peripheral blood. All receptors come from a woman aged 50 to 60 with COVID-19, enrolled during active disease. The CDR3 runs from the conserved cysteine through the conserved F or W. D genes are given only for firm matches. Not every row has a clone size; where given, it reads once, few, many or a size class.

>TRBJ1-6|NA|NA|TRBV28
CASTRFGGGPLHF
TGTGCCAGCACCCGATTTGGGGGGGGACCCCTCCACTTT
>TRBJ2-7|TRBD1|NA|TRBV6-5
CASSPRDRGYEQYF
TGTGCCAGCAGCCCCCGGGACAGGGGCTACGAGCAGTACTTC
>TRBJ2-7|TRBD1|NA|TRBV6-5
CASSSGTGNYEQYF
TGTGCCAGCAGTTCCGGGACAGGGAACTACGAGCAGTACTTC
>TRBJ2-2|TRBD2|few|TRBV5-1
CASSLEGEGTGELFF
TGCGCCAGCAGCTTGGAAGGGGAGGGGACCGGGGAGCTGTTTTTT
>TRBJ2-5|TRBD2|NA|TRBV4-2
CASSQPTSGQETQYF
TGTGCCAGCAGCCAGCCTACTAGCGGGCAAGAGACCCAGTACTTC
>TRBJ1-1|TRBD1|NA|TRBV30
CAWSASTGAHNAEAFF
TGTGCCTGGAGCGCTTCGACAGGGGCTCATAACGCTGAAGCTTTCTTT
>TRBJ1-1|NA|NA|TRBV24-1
CATRSGNTEAFF
TGTGCCACCCGTTCGGGGAACACTGAAGCTTTCTTT
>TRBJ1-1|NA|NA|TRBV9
CASSVGDSTEAFF
TGTGCCAGCAGCGTAGGTGACAGCACTGAAGCTTTCTTT
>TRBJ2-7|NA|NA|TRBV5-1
CASSLESGRLAEQYF
TGCGCCAGCAGCTTGGAGAGCGGGCGCCTGGCCGAGCAGTACTTC
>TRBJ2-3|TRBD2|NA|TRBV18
CASSPPGGGGTDTQYF
TGTGCCAGCTCACCACCCGGCGGGGGAGGCACAGATACGCAGTATTTT
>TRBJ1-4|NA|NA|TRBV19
CASSLDVSEKLFF
TGTGCCAGTAGTCTGGATGTTAGCGAAAAACTGTTTTTT
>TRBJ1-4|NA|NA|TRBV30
CAWSSYRVTNEKLFF
TGTGCCTGGAGCTCTTACAGAGTCACTAATGAAAAACTGTTTTTT
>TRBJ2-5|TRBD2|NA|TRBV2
CASTGTRGVETQYF
TGTGCCAGCACAGGGACCCGGGGGGTAGAGACCCAGTACTTC
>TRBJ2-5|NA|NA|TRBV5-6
CASSHSLVLETQYF
TGTGCCAGCAGCCATAGCCTTGTTCTAGAGACCCAGTACTTC
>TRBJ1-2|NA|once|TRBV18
CASSPPGSALNYGYTF
TGTGCCAGCTCACCACCGGGCAGTGCCCTGAACTATGGCTACACCTTC
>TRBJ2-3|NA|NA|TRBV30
CASGGQGGTQYF
TGTGCCTCGGGGGGCCAGGGAGGGACGCAGTATTTT
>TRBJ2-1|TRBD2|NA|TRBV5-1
CASSLSRTSGNEQFF
TGCGCCAGCAGCTTGAGTCGGACTAGCGGAAATGAGCAGTTCTTC
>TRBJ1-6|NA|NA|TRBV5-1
CASSLVPSNNSPLHF
TGCGCCAGCAGCTTGGTGCCTTCTAATAATTCACCCCTCCACTTT
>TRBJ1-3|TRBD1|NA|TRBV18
CASSTGGDSGNTIYF
TGTGCCAGCTCTACAGGGGGAGACTCTGGAAACACCATATATTTT
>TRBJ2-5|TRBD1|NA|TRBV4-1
CASSQLGTGVGETQYF
TGCGCCAGCAGCCAACTCGGGACAGGGGTTGGGGAGACCCAGTACTTC
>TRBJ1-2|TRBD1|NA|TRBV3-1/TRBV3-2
CASSQTLTGGEGYTF
TGTGCCAGCAGCCAAACCCTTACAGGGGGCGAGGGCTACACCTTC
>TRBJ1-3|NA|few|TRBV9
CASSALSGNTIYF
TGTGCCAGCAGCGCCCTCTCTGGAAACACCATATATTTT
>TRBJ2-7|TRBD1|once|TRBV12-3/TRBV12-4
CASRGQTSYEQYF
TGTGCCAGCAGGGGACAGACATCCTACGAGCAGTACTTC
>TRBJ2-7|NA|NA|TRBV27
CASSALGGAPNEQYF
TGTGCCAGCAGTGCCCTTGGGGGGGCTCCCAACGAGCAGTACTTC
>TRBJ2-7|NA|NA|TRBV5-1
CASSANQVTYEQYF
TGCGCCAGCAGCGCTAACCAGGTCACTTACGAGCAGTACTTC
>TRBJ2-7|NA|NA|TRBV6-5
CATTRGSLRDEQYF
TGTGCCACTACAAGGGGGTCCCTCCGCGACGAGCAGTACTTC
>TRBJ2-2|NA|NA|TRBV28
CASTFTGRSGELFF
TGTGCCAGCACCTTTACAGGGCGTAGCGGGGAGCTGTTTTTT
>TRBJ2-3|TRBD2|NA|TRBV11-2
CASTSEGLAQYF
TGTGCCAGCACCTCGGAGGGACTAGCGCAGTATTTT